What follows is one TCR beta chain and its context. The CDR3 regions of TCR beta were amplified from RNA transcripts. RT-PCR in the first round (using the HTBI primer set) targeted the TCR CDR3. TCRdb reprocessed the multiplex PCR reads via MiXCR and lists one record per CDR3 protein. The top ten clones hold over 45% of a sample with roughly 300,000 distinct CDR3 sequences, about 21% of them seen once. These data belong to a study of T cells in Graves' hyperthyroidism and ophthalmopathy. Exclusion criteria comprised uncontrolled infection, other autoimmune disease, pregnancy or lactation. The germline V gene encodes CDR1 SEHNR and CDR2 FQNEAQ (reference sequence). The length of the CDR3 is 19 residues. With 4 bases clipped from V and 10 bases from J, the junction kept 19 bases outside the gene matches.

This sequence originates from a woman aged 45 to 65 with Graves' hyperthyroidism. The sample consisted of blood. The rearrangement joins TRBV7-9 to TRBJ2-1; 13 bases agree with TRBD2. CDR3 bases: TGTGCCAGCAGCTCCGCGGGGGGGGGGACTAGCGGGATTACCTGGGAGCAGTTCTTC. Amino acids: CASSSAGGGTSGITWEQFF.